These T cell receptor beta chains were read from a single sample in a study of regulatory and conventional T cells in RAG deficiency. Some clones are missing from TCRdb's copy, which holds only in-frame ones; the method was immunoSEQ multiplex PCR. The sample shows 10,000 or so clones, approximately 94% of them seen only once. These data also formed part of another study, on regulatory T cells.

The material sequenced was CD127- CD25+ CD4+ Tregs sorted from blood. The receptors here all came from a human donor in good health. CDR3s include the opening cysteine and the closing phenylalanine or tryptophan. Fields, in order: D gene, clone size, J gene, V gene, CDR3 length, CDR3 protein, CDR3 DNA. The D gene is left open where the match is weak. Clone size, where shown, is once, few, many, or a class for clones that have expanded.

TRBD1	NA	TRBJ1-4	TRBV6-1	17	CASSEFTRTGGWEKLFF	TGTGCCAGCAGTGAATTCACCCGGACAGGGGGGTGGGAAAAACTGTTTTTT
TRBD1	NA	TRBJ2-2	TRBV11-2	15	CASSPPTGVAGELFF	TGTGCCAGCAGCCCCCCCACAGGGGTGGCCGGGGAGCTGTTTTTT
TRBD1	NA	TRBJ2-6	TRBV7-8	18	CASSSRDREGSGANVLTF	TGTGCCAGCAGCTCCCGGGACAGGGAGGGCTCTGGGGCCAACGTCCTGACTTTC
TRBD1	NA	TRBJ1-6	TRBV7-9	15	CASSLGGQGVPPLHF	TGTGCCAGCAGCTTAGGTGGACAGGGGGTGCCACCCCTCCACTTT
TRBD2	NA	TRBJ2-3	TRBV9	14	CASSVQPTGTRRYF	TGTGCCAGCAGCGTACAGCCAACCGGGACTAGACGGTATTTT
TRBD1	once	TRBJ1-5	TRBV29-1	15	CSVGAGSGGNQPQHF	TGCAGCGTTGGAGCAGGGTCAGGGGGGAATCAGCCCCAGCATTTT
TRBD1	NA	TRBJ1-5	TRBV5-8	17	CASSLAAGGAYNQPQHF	TGTGCCAGCAGCTTAGCGGCAGGGGGCGCGTACAATCAGCCCCAGCATTTT
TRBD2	NA	TRBJ2-7	TRBV7-3	13	CASSFGLAYEQYF	TGTGCCAGCAGCTTTGGACTAGCCTACGAGCAGTACTTC
TRBD1	NA	TRBJ1-2	TRBV18	14	CASSTGQGGYGYTF	TGTGCCAGCTCAACGGGACAGGGGGGCTATGGCTACACCTTC
TRBD1	NA	TRBJ1-2	TRBV27	13	CASSTWTGRGYTF	TGTGCCAGCAGTACATGGACAGGGCGTGGCTACACCTTC
NA	NA	TRBJ1-1	TRBV5-4	12	CASSLIAGEAFF	TGTGCCAGCAGCTTGATCGCGGGGGAAGCTTTCTTT
TRBD2	NA	TRBJ2-7	TRBV7-3	17	CASSHRLAGGLGEEQYF	TGTGCCAGCAGCCACAGACTAGCGGGGGGCCTCGGAGAAGAGCAGTACTTC
NA	NA	TRBJ1-6	TRBV27	13	CASKERRNSPLHF	TGTGCCAGCAAAGAACGGAGGAATTCCCCCCTCCACTTT
TRBD2	NA	TRBJ2-2	TRBV19	16	CASRGLAGIKTGELFF	TGTGCCAGTAGAGGGCTAGCGGGGATAAAAACCGGGGAGCTGTTTTTT
NA	NA	TRBJ2-5	TRBV19	13	CASSIPTQETQYF	TGTGCCAGTAGTATCCCAACTCAAGAGACCCAGTACTTC
NA	NA	TRBJ1-3	TRBV2	16	CASSEASPFLGNTIYF	TGTGCCAGCAGTGAAGCTAGCCCCTTCCTGGGAAACACCATATATTTT
TRBD1	NA	TRBJ1-1	TRBV7-9	15	CASSWNRGRNTEAFF	TGTGCCAGCAGCTGGAACAGGGGGAGGAACACTGAAGCTTTCTTT
NA	NA	TRBJ1-6	TRBV6-5	14	CASSQRRENSPLHF	TGTGCCAGCAGTCAGAGACGGGAAAATTCACCCCTCCACTTT
TRBD2	once	TRBJ2-1	TRBV4-2	17	CASSAWTSAIPWDEQFF	TGTGCCAGCAGCGCATGGACTAGCGCGATACCGTGGGATGAGCAGTTCTTC
TRBD1	NA	TRBJ2-7	TRBV19	14	CASSRQGQGYEQYF	TGTGCCAGTAGCCGACAAGGACAGGGCTACGAGCAGTACTTC
NA	NA	TRBJ2-1	TRBV7-7	14	CASSLAHGNNEQFF	TGTGCTAGCAGCTTAGCCCACGGGAACAATGAGCAGTTCTTC
TRBD2	NA	TRBJ2-1	TRBV6-1	16	CASSARRGNRANEQFF	TGTGCCAGCAGTGCGCGGCGGGGGAATCGGGCCAATGAGCAGTTCTTC
NA	NA	TRBJ1-4	TRBV2	14	CASSPDRWDEKLFF	TGTGCCAGCAGTCCGGACAGATGGGATGAAAAACTGTTTTTT
NA	NA	TRBJ1-6	TRBV25-1	12	CASSRVGSPLHF	TGTGCCAGCAGCAGGGTTGGATCACCCCTCCACTTT
NA	NA	TRBJ1-4	TRBV7-9	16	CASSFRGSPGGEKLFF	TGTGCCAGCAGCTTCCGCGGATCCCCGGGGGGTGAAAAACTGTTTTTT
NA	NA	TRBJ2-3	TRBV5-1	15	CASSLEGRAADTQYF	TGCGCCAGCAGCTTGGAGGGCAGGGCGGCGGATACGCAGTATTTT
NA	NA	TRBJ2-7	TRBV5-1	13	CASSFNGQPEQYF	TGCGCCAGCAGCTTCAACGGACAGCCCGAGCAGTACTTC
NA	NA	TRBJ1-3	TRBV7-3	13	CASSFTTGNTIYF	TGTGCCAGCAGCTTTACTACTGGAAACACCATATATTTT
TRBD2	NA	TRBJ2-1	TRBV6-5	15	CASSPSGGARYEQFF	TGTGCCAGCAGTCCTAGCGGGGGGGCTAGGTATGAGCAGTTCTTC
NA	NA	TRBJ2-7	TRBV28	20	CASSLKWLVSGGLAAYEQYF	TGTGCCAGCAGTTTAAAGTGGCTAGTCTCAGGGGGGTTAGCGGCCTACGAGCAGTACTTC
NA	NA	TRBJ2-3	TRBV7-2	16	CASSSHDYRRADTQYF	TGTGCCAGCAGCTCACACGACTATCGGCGGGCAGATACGCAGTATTTT
NA	once	TRBJ1-2	TRBV2	13	CASSEGQGYGYTF	TGTGCCAGCAGCGAAGGGCAGGGTTATGGCTACACCTTC
TRBD1	NA	TRBJ2-7	TRBV16	13	CASSPRTGTVQYF	TGTGCCAGCAGCCCCCGGACAGGTACTGTGCAGTACTTC
NA	NA	TRBJ2-5	TRBV10-2	17	CASSESTPRAGEGTQYF	TGCGCCAGCAGTGAGTCGACCCCTAGGGCAGGGGAGGGGACCCAGTACTTC
NA	NA	TRBJ2-1	TRBV18	13	CASSPGRGNEQFF	TGTGCCAGCTCACCTGGCAGGGGCAATGAGCAGTTCTTC
TRBD2	NA	TRBJ2-3	TRBV19	18	CASSFLAGALPRTDTQYF	TGTGCCAGTAGTTTCCTAGCGGGGGCCCTCCCGCGCACAGATACGCAGTATTTT
TRBD1	NA	TRBJ1-2	TRBV9	16	CASSVGPRGSPYGYTF	TGTGCCAGCAGCGTAGGCCCCAGGGGGTCCCCATATGGCTACACCTTC
NA	NA	TRBJ2-2	TRBV27	13	CASRSPPVGELFF	TGTGCCAGCAGATCCCCCCCAGTCGGGGAGCTGTTTTTT
TRBD1	NA	TRBJ1-2	TRBV19	12	CASSRDRGRYTF	TGTGCCAGTAGTAGGGACAGGGGACGCTACACCTTC
NA	once	TRBJ2-7	TRBV5-1	12	CASSLGTYEQYF	TGCGCCAGCAGCTTGGGGACTTACGAGCAGTACTTC
NA	NA	TRBJ1-5	TRBV19	13	CASSGQYNQPQHF	TGTGCCAGTTCAGGACAGTACAATCAGCCCCAGCATTTT
TRBD2	NA	TRBJ2-1	TRBV19	14	CASSGASGGAGQFF	TGTGCCAGTAGCGGGGCTAGCGGGGGGGCTGGGCAGTTCTTC
TRBD1	NA	TRBJ2-7	TRBV6-5	15	CASSTRTGPPYEQYF	TGTGCCAGCAGTACCAGGACAGGTCCTCCCTACGAGCAGTACTTC
TRBD1	NA	TRBJ2-3	TRBV11-2	15	CASSSLGTGGDTQYF	TGTGCCAGCAGCTCTCTCGGCACAGGGGGAGATACGCAGTATTTT
TRBD1	NA	TRBJ2-3	TRBV10-3	17	CAISESQPGQGSDTQYF	TGTGCCATCAGTGAGTCCCAACCGGGACAGGGATCGGATACGCAGTATTTT
NA	NA	TRBJ2-2	TRBV5-4	15	CASSLTGTHTGELFF	TGTGCCAGCAGCTTAACAGGCACCCACACCGGGGAGCTGTTTTTT
TRBD1	once	TRBJ1-1	TRBV20-1	11	CSARGEAEAFF	TGCAGTGCCAGGGGGGAGGCTGAAGCTTTCTTT
TRBD1	NA	TRBJ1-4	TRBV2	14	CASSENRGLEKLFF	TGTGCCAGCAGTGAAAACAGGGGGCTGGAAAAACTGTTTTTT
NA	NA	TRBJ1-6	TRBV19	14	CATKRDSYNSPLHF	TGTGCCACCAAGAGGGACTCCTATAATTCCCCCCTCCACTTT
TRBD1	NA	TRBJ1-2	TRBV5-4	16	CASSWGTGQPLGGYTF	TGTGCCAGCAGCTGGGGTACGGGACAGCCACTGGGTGGCTACACCTTC
NA	NA	TRBJ2-7	TRBV7-9	14	CASSLGAGISEQYF	TGTGCCAGCAGCTTAGGGGCAGGGATCAGCGAGCAGTACTTC
NA	NA	TRBJ2-7	TRBV11-3	13	CASSLVTGIEQYF	TGTGCCAGCAGCTTAGTGACCGGGATCGAGCAGTACTTC